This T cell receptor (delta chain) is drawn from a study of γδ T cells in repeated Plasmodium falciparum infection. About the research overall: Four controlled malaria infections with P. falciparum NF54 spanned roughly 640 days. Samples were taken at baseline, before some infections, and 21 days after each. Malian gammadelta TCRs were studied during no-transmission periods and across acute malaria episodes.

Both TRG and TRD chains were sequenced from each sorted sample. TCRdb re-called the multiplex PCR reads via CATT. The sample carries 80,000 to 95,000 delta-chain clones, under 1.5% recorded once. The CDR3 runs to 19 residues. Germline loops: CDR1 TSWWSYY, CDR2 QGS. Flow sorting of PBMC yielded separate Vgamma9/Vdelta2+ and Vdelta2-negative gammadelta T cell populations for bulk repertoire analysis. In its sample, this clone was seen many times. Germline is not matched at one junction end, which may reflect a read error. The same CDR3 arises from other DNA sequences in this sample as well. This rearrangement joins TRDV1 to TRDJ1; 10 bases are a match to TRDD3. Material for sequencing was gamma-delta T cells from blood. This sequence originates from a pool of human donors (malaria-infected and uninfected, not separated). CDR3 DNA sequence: TGTGCTCTTGGGACTTCACTGTACTGGGGGATTCGCTTTACCGAAAAACTCATCTTT. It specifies CALGTSLYWGIRFTEKLIF.